The rows below give T cell receptor beta chains drawn from one sample of a study of blood T cell repertoires in COVID-19. The data were produced by immunoSEQ multiplex PCR, yet TCRdb's version contains in-frame clones alone and is incomplete. The table records 76,000 or so clones, around 88% of them present only once. Sequencing input: peripheral blood. The receptors shown here come from a man aged 25-45 years with acute or convalescent COVID-19. Each CDR3 is given with its conserved first and last residue. The D gene is left open where the match is weak.

d_call v_call cdr3_aa
. TRBV19 CASSTSSGIYGYTF
TRBD2 TRBV15 CATSRGLAGRGQETQYF
. TRBV11-2 CASRTFGGGPPSYEQYF
TRBD2 TRBV7-9 CASSYLPGLADYHNEQFF
TRBD1 TRBV28 CASGQGAAWGDTQYF
TRBD1 TRBV3-1/TRBV3-2 CASSQYTGGNYGYTF
TRBD2 TRBV19 CASSLLADSSTDTQYF
. TRBV27 CASSLFGGTILNSPLHF
. TRBV5-1 CASSFAQGNEQYF
. TRBV18 CASSPPLALSYNEQFF
TRBD1 TRBV9 CASSEGTAPSYEQYF
TRBD2 TRBV5-1 CASSFIAGGSNEQFF
TRBD2 TRBV6-4 CASSIAGNNEQFF
TRBD2 TRBV13 CASSPGLAGYNEQFF
TRBD2 TRBV5-5 CASSHGLAGARETQYF
. TRBV23-1 CASSPSGSRGSGEYTEAFF
TRBD2 TRBV19 CASKASGSYNEQFF
TRBD1 TRBV30 CAWTPWTGSGNTIYF
. TRBV2 CASLTLGSYEQYF
. TRBV14 CASSPYRAVGYGYTF
. TRBV5-8 CASSLEREGIPVHF
TRBD2 TRBV28 CASSQRTSGRRDRTYEQYF
TRBD1 TRBV7-2 CASSLSAGGEGELFF
. TRBV7-9 CASSSTSGGHEQYF